These 18 T cell receptor beta chains originate from one sample sequenced in a study of siplizumab effects on memory and regulatory T cells. Produced via immunoSEQ multiplex PCR; TCRdb's table is partial and in-frame only. The data hold tens of thousands of clones, with about 96% observed a single time. The sample consisted of naive CD4+ T cells sorted from blood. The receptors were gathered from a human donor in good health.

Here the CDR3 DNA reads TGTGCCAGCTCACCACCGATTTCACAGGGAGCTCGTGGAAACACCATATATTTT. It translates to CASSPPISQGARGNTIYF. The V call is TRBV18, the J call TRBJ1-3; TRBD1 might be the D (6 bases). Germline-derived CDR1 and CDR2 are KGHSH and LQKENI. This CDR3 contains 18 residues. Trimming removed 0 bases at V and 3 bases at J, with 18 bases between.

This sequence joins TRBV29-1 and TRBJ2-7; maybe TRBD1 (5 bases). The V gene's germline CDR1 is SQVTM and CDR2 ANQGSEA. CDR3 size: 12 residues. Trimming removed 6 bases from V and 2 bases from J, with 11 bases in between. CDR3 coding DNA: TGCAGCGTAATGACAGAAACCTACGAGCAGTACTTC. This encodes CSVMTETYEQYF.

V usage is TRBV20-1 and J usage is TRBJ1-1; no definite D call. This CDR3 spans 10 amino acids. CDR1 is DFQATT and CDR2 is SNEGSKA in the germline V gene (reference sequence). V dropped 6 bases and J dropped 7 bases, with 9 bases sitting between them. CDR3 protein: CSADDNEAFF. DNA for the CDR3: TGCAGTGCCGACGACAATGAAGCTTTCTTT.

Details on this clone: Within the sample, other DNA sequences also encode this same CDR3. CDR3 nucleotide sequence: TGTGCCAGCAGTTACTCGGGACAGGGCTACGAGCAGTACTTC. It codes for CASSYSGQGYEQYF. The genes are TRBV6-6 and TRBJ2-7; 9 bases line up with TRBD1. The germline V gene encodes CDR1 MNHNY and CDR2 SVGAGI (reference sequence). The CDR3 is made up of 14 amino acids. Unmatched junction bases numbered 0, after V lost 0 bases and J lost 3 bases.

The V and J genes are TRBV25-1 and TRBJ1-1; D is ambiguous. The CDR3 covers 13 residues. V lost 0 bases, J lost 7 bases, and 9 bases lay in between. The germline CDR1 and CDR2 sequences are MGHDK and SYGVNS. The DNA for the CDR3 is TGTGCCAGCAGTGAATATTACGGAATTGAAGCTTTCTTT. Residues: CASSEYYGIEAFF.

The CDR3 sequence: CASSLGTRGIYAQYF. The CDR3 nucleotides read TGTGCCAGCAGCTTAGGGACTAGGGGGATATACGCGCAGTATTTT. The chain joins TRBV7-2 to TRBJ2-3; tentatively, D is TRBD2 (7 bases). The germline V and J ends were trimmed by 1 base and 10 bases, with 18 bases remaining between them. The CDR3 length is 15 residues. Germline V gene lookup returns CDR1 SGHTA and CDR2 FQGNSA.

The chain has TRBV7-9 and TRBJ1-3; 7 nucleotides agree with TRBD1. Germline lookup yields CDR1 SEHNR and CDR2 FQNEAQ (reference sequence). The CDR3 is 12 amino acids. V lost 8 bases to trimming and J lost 4 bases; unmatched junction nucleotides: 2. CDR3 sequence: CASPDRGNTIYF. The CDR3 DNA reads TGTGCCAGCCCGGACAGGGGAAACACCATATATTTT.

The table lists this clone with a count of one. The chain combines TRBV6-5 with TRBJ1-6, with unresolved D. This CDR3 is 14 amino acids long. The V end lost 1 base, the J end lost 8 bases, and 9 bases lay between the germline ends. CDR1 is MNHEY and CDR2 is SVGAGI in the germline V gene. The CDR3 sequence: CASSYFGGHSPLHF. The CDR3 nucleotides are TGTGCCAGCAGTTACTTCGGAGGGCATTCACCCCTCCACTTT.

V is TRBV5-4 and J is TRBJ2-7; 7 bases are a match to TRBD2. CDR1 and CDR2 (germline): SGHNT, YYREEE (reference sequence). J gave up 3 bases and V 3 bases, and 6 bases lay outside the gene matches. The length of the CDR3 is 14 residues. CDR3 residues: CASSSGGTNYEQYF. The CDR3 DNA is TGTGCCAGCAGCTCGGGAGGAACCAACTACGAGCAGTACTTC.

The CDR3 protein is CASSSFLQGARETQYF. The CDR3 DNA follows: TGTGCCAGCAGTTCGTTCCTACAGGGGGCAAGGGAGACCCAGTACTTC. The chain employs TRBV6-6 and TRBJ2-5, with 9 bases lining up with TRBD1. With 4 bases clipped from V and 5 bases from J, the junction kept 11 bases outside the gene matches. The CDR3 is 16 residues long. Germline V lookup: CDR1 MNHNY, CDR2 SVGAGI (reference sequence).

Details on this clone: Other DNA sequences in this specimen translate into the identical CDR3. The gene calls are TRBV18 and TRBJ2-2; no clear D gene. Deletions cut 1 base from V and 4 bases from J, with 1 base between. In germline, CDR1 is KGHSH, CDR2 LQKENI. The CDR3 loop spans 12 amino acids. The CDR3: CASSPLTGELFF. The CDR3 bases are TGTGCCAGCTCACCACTCACCGGGGAGCTGTTTTTT. Together with reference TRBV18 and TRBJ2-2, the CDR3 gives the full variable domain: NAGVMQNPRHLVRRRGQEARLRCSPMKGHSHVYWYRQLPEEGLKFMVYLQKENIIDESGMPKERFSAEFPKEGPSILRIQQVVRGDSAAYFCASSPLTGELFFGEGSRLTVL.

This chain connects TRBV7-3 to TRBJ2-1; D gene ambiguous. V lost 5 bases, J lost 6 bases, and 11 bases lay in between. This CDR3 comprises 13 residues. CDR1 is SGHTA, CDR2 FQGTGA, per germline. In DNA form, the CDR3 reads TGTGCCAGCAGCCCCTCGGTGGGCAATGAGCAGTTCTTC. Protein sequence: CASSPSVGNEQFF.

The V call is TRBV7-2, the J call TRBJ2-3; 8 bases match TRBD2. CDR3 size: 14 residues. Germline V gene data show CDR1 as SGHTA and CDR2 as FQGNSA. With 5 bases clipped from V and 4 bases from J, the junction kept 5 bases outside the gene matches. Written as DNA, the CDR3 is TGTGCCAGCAGCATTCTCGGGGGGGCAGATACGCAGTATTTT. Its protein is CASSILGGADTQYF. Full variable domain (outside the CDR3, taken from reference TRBV7-2 and TRBJ2-3): GAGVSQSPSNKVTEKGKDVELRCDPISGHTALYWYRQSLGQGLEFLIYFQGNSAPDKSGLPSDRFSAERTGGSVSTLTIQRTQQEDSAVYLCASSILGGADTQYFGPGTRLTVL.

The rearrangement links TRBV7-9 to TRBJ2-1; no clear D. Germline-derived CDR1 and CDR2 are SEHNR and FQNEAQ (reference sequence). V was pared by 4 bases and J by 0 bases, with 10 bases between. CDR3 size: 15 residues. The DNA of the CDR3 is TGTGCCAGCAGCTCTGGGCTTAGCTCCTACAATGAGCAGTTCTTC. Translation: CASSSGLSSYNEQFF.

The V call is TRBV6-1, the J call TRBJ2-1; 7 bases line up with TRBD2. Germline-derived CDR1 and CDR2 are MNHNS and SASEGT. V was pared by 5 bases and J by 6 bases, with 7 bases of the junction left unmatched. The CDR3 spans 14 residues. This CDR3 is CASSYPREGNEQFF. CDR3 coding DNA: TGTGCCAGCAGTTATCCCAGGGAGGGCAATGAGCAGTTCTTC.

The rearrangement uses TRBV5-5 and TRBJ2-3, with 9 bases identical to TRBD2. This CDR3 comprises 13 residues. The V gene end was trimmed by 7 bases and the J gene end by 6 bases; junction bases not matched to a gene: 6. Germline values: CDR1 SGHKS, CDR2 YYEKEE (reference sequence). The CDR3 sequence: CASHAGGADTQYF. CDR3 bases: TGTGCCAGCCATGCGGGGGGGGCCGATACGCAGTATTTT.

The genes are TRBV6-1 and TRBJ2-2, with D possibly matching TRBD1 (6 bases). CDR1 MNHNS and CDR2 SASEGT come from the germline V gene. The V end lost 3 bases, the J end lost 9 bases, and 17 bases lay between the germline ends. The CDR3 extends over 15 amino acids. The CDR3 protein is CASSEGTYTVWELFF. Here the CDR3 DNA reads TGTGCCAGCAGTGAGGGGACATACACCGTCTGGGAGCTGTTTTTT.

The genes are TRBV7-9 and TRBJ1-2, with 9 bases lining up with TRBD1. V lost 4 bases and J lost 8; bases outside the gene matches: 5. Germline CDR1 is SEHNR and CDR2 is FQNEAQ (reference sequence). The CDR3 sequence is 13 residues long. In DNA form, the CDR3 reads TGTGCCAGCAGCTCCCGGACAGGGGACGGCTACACCTTC. This encodes CASSSRTGDGYTF.